These 12 T cell receptor beta chains were all obtained from the same sample, sequenced in a study of cytomegalovirus exposure and HLA in healthy donors. Amplification used 60 Vbeta primers and 13 Jbeta primers. Assay used: immunoSEQ multiplex PCR; TCRdb lists only in-frame clones, some missing. The table has some 140,000 clones, under 85% seen once; the top ten hold about 1%. The sample consisted of PBMCs. The source is a man between 18 and 29 years old in good health and CMV-seronegative.

This clone came up a few times. The gene calls are TRBV6-6 and TRBJ1-5; a weak D match, TRBD1 (5 bases). The V gene's germline CDR1 is MNHNY and CDR2 SVGAGI (reference sequence). Trimming took 2 bases from V and 6 from J, leaving 11 bases between them. This CDR3 region has 14 residues. The CDR3 here is CASSYARVGQPQHF. In DNA form, the CDR3 reads TGTGCCAGCAGTTACGCCAGGGTAGGTCAGCCCCAGCATTTT.

The genes are TRBV5-1 and TRBJ2-1, with D possibly TRBD2 on 6 matching bases. There are 14 residues in the CDR3. Germline-derived CDR1 and CDR2 are SGHRS and YFSETQ. Trimming left V 0 bases short and J 8 bases short, with 12 bases between. Here the CDR3 DNA reads TGCGCCAGCAGCTTGGGAAGGGGCGGGGATGAGCAGTTCTTC. As protein: CASSLGRGGDEQFF.

The V gene is TRBV10-3, the J gene TRBJ2-5; 7 bases fit TRBD1. Germline lookup yields CDR1 ENHRY and CDR2 SYGVKD. The CDR3 spans 14 residues. Trimming took 8 bases from V and 6 from J; bases not matched to a gene: 12. For the CDR3, the DNA is TGTGCCATCGCCAGCCAACAGGGGCCCCAGACCCAGTACTTC. It codes for CAIASQQGPQTQYF.

The chain couples TRBV6-6 to TRBJ1-1; tentatively, D is TRBD1 (6 bases). The CDR3 extends over 13 amino acids. CDR1 and CDR2 (germline): MNHNY, SVGAGI (reference sequence). Trimming took 6 bases from V and 8 from J, leaving 16 bases between them. In DNA form, the CDR3 reads TGTGCCAGCAGCCGGACAGCCGGGCGAGAAGCTTTCTTT. The encoded protein is CASSRTAGREAFF.

This clone appeared once. V is TRBV19 and J is TRBJ1-4; D is uncertain. Germline V lookup: CDR1 LNHDA, CDR2 SQIVND (reference sequence). V was clipped by 3 bases and J by 0 bases, with 14 bases between them. The CDR3 totals 17 residues. CDR3 sequence: CASSIQQFSATNEKLFF. The CDR3 coding sequence is TGTGCCAGTAGTATCCAACAGTTCTCCGCAACTAATGAAAAACTGTTTTTT.

The rearrangement joins TRBV9 to TRBJ1-1; 8 nucleotides line up with TRBD1. The CDR3 runs 16 residues. Looked up from germline, CDR1 is SGDLS and CDR2 is YYNGEE. Trimming removed 0 bases from V and 4 bases from J; junction bases left unmatched: 8. CDR3 in DNA: TGTGCCAGCAGCGTAGGGGTAAGTCAGGGGGCCACTGAAGCTTTCTTT. Translated, it gives CASSVGVSQGATEAFF.

The CDR3 protein is CASSVEGRNYGYTF. The CDR3 bases are TGTGCCAGCAGCGTAGAAGGGAGGAACTATGGCTACACCTTC. The chain employs TRBV9 and TRBJ1-2; D unclear. Germline V gene data show CDR1 as SGDLS and CDR2 as YYNGEE. V lost 0 bases, J lost 2 bases, and 8 bases lay in between. CDR3 size: 14 residues.

This clone was counted a single time. The rearrangement links TRBV19 to TRBJ2-7, with a possible D match to TRBD2 (6 bases). Germline values: CDR1 LNHDA, CDR2 SQIVND (reference sequence). The V end lost 3 bases, the J end lost 3 bases, and 6 bases lay between the germline ends. The CDR3 spans 12 residues. In nucleotides, the CDR3 is TGTGCCAGTAGTATGGAGGGCTACGAGCAGTACTTC. Protein product: CASSMEGYEQYF.

CDR3 amino acids: CASRQAYGYTF. The CDR3 nucleotides read TGTGCCAGCAGACAGGCATATGGCTACACCTTC. The chain recombines TRBV6-5 with TRBJ1-2, with a possible D match to TRBD1 (5 bases). Germline CDR1 and CDR2: MNHEY and SVGAGI. V lost 6 bases and J lost 5, with 7 bases in between. The CDR3 is made up of 11 amino acids.

The chain employs TRBV13 and TRBJ2-7, with D uncertain. CDR3 length: 17 residues. With 0 bases removed from V and 1 base from J, the gap between germline ends came to 16 bases. Germline V gene data show CDR1 as PRHDT and CDR2 as FYEKMQ (reference sequence). The DNA for the CDR3 is TGTGCCAGCAGCTTAGGCCGCTCTCGGTTTGTGTCCTACGAGCAGTACTTC. It is translated as CASSLGRSRFVSYEQYF.

The chain is built from TRBV11-2 and TRBJ2-5, with TRBD2 identical over 10 bases. There are 16 residues in the CDR3. V dropped 5 bases and J dropped 4; count of bases not matched to a gene: 10. The V gene's germline CDR1 is SGHAT and CDR2 FQNNGV. Here the CDR3 reads CASSPSGGHELETQYF. The CDR3, as DNA: TGTGCCAGCAGCCCTAGCGGGGGTCACGAGTTAGAGACCCAGTACTTC.

This clone was found a few times. The J gene is TRBJ1-1, the V gene TRBV6-1, with D possibly TRBD1 on 6 matching bases. Trimming shortened V by 6 bases and J by 1 base, and 6 bases separated the two germline ends. The CDR3 loop spans 12 amino acids. The germline V gene encodes CDR1 MNHNS and CDR2 SASEGT. DNA of the CDR3: TGTGCCAGCAGGACAGGGAACACTGAAGCTTTCTTT. Its translation is CASRTGNTEAFF.